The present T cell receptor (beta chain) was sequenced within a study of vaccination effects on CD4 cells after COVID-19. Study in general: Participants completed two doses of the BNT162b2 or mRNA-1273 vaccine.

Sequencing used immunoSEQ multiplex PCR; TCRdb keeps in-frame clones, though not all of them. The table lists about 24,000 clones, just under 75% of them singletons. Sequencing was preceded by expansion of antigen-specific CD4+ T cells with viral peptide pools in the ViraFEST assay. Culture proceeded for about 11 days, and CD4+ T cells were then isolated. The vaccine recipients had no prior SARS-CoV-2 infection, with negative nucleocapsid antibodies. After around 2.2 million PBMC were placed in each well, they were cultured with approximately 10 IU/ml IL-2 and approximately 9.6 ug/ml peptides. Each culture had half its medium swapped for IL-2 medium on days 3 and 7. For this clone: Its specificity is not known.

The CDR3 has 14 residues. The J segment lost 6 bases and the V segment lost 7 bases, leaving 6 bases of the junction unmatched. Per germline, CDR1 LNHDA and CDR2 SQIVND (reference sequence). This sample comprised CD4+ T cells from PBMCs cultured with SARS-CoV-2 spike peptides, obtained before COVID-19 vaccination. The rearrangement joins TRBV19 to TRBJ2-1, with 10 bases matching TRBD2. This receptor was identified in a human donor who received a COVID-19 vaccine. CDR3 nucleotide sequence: TGTGCCAGTAACTTACTAGCGGGGTCCAATGAGCAGTTCTTC. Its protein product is CASNLLAGSNEQFF.